These T cell receptor beta chains were read from a single sample in a study of control samples from healthy donors and cancer patients. Repertoires were generated with immunoSEQ multiplex PCR, while TCRdb's copy carries only in-frame clones and drops some. The table lists some 150,000 clones, approximately 94% of them singletons, with around 12% in the top ten. The source material was blood. These receptors all come from a man aged 40-55 years in good health. The CDR3 runs from the conserved cysteine through the conserved F or W. A D gene is named only where the DNA matches it firmly. Clone size is shown for a subset of rows, as once, few, many or a class of expanded clone.

abundance	len	v_gene	j_gene	d_gene	CDR3nt	CDR3aa
.	12	TRBV7-9	TRBJ2-7	.	TGTGCCAGCAGCTTATTCTTCGACGAGCAGTACTTC	CASSLFFDEQYF
.	15	TRBV9	TRBJ2-1	TRBD1	TGTGCCAGCAGCAAAAACAGGGGGCGAAACAATGAGCAGTTCTTC	CASSKNRGRNNEQFF
.	16	TRBV9	TRBJ2-3	.	TGTGCCAGCAGCGTAGGGTTTAGCAGTAGCACAGATACGCAGTATTTT	CASSVGFSSSTDTQYF
few	12	TRBV7-9	TRBJ2-1	.	TGTGCCAGCAGCTTCTCCTACAATGAGCAGTTCTTC	CASSFSYNEQFF
.	16	TRBV4-1	TRBJ2-1	TRBD2	TGCGCCAGCAGCCAATCAGTGACTAGCGGGAGTCTTGAGCAGTTCTTC	CASSQSVTSGSLEQFF
.	13	TRBV5-6	TRBJ2-7	.	TGTGCCAGCGGCATAGCCGGCTCCTACGAGCAGTACTTC	CASGIAGSYEQYF
.	13	TRBV6-1	TRBJ2-7	.	TGTGCCAGCAGTGAATCGGTCAACGGCGAGCAGTACTTC	CASSESVNGEQYF
once	17	TRBV19	TRBJ1-3	TRBD1	TGTGCCAGTAGTATGGACAGGATCACCCCGACTGGAAACACCATATATTTT	CASSMDRITPTGNTIYF
.	14	TRBV5-1	TRBJ1-2	TRBD1	TGCGCCAGCAGCTTAGACAGGGTGCACTATGGCTACACCTTC	CASSLDRVHYGYTF
.	12	TRBV7-9	TRBJ1-1	.	TGTGCCAGCAGCTTATCCCAGGCGGGAGCTTTCTTT	CASSLSQAGAFF
.	14	TRBV7-3	TRBJ1-1	.	TGTGCCAGCAGCCCCCCTTGGAGAAACACTGAAGCTTTCTTT	CASSPPWRNTEAFF
.	15	TRBV7-9	TRBJ1-1	.	TGTGCCAGCAGCTTAGAAGGCAGTATGAACACTGAAGCTTTCTTT	CASSLEGSMNTEAFF
.	15	TRBV5-1	TRBJ2-2	TRBD2	TGCGCCAGCAGCATGGGACTATCGAACACCGGGGAGCTGTTTTTT	CASSMGLSNTGELFF
.	14	TRBV5-5	TRBJ1-1	.	TGTGCCAGCAGCTTGGGGCCTATTGATACTGAAGCTTTCTTT	CASSLGPIDTEAFF
.	16	TRBV11-2	TRBJ2-2	.	TGTGCCAGCAGCTTAAGGGACACCGCGAACACCGGGGAGCTGTTTTTT	CASSLRDTANTGELFF
.	11	TRBV7-9	TRBJ1-1	.	TGTGCCAGCAGTACCGGGACAGAAGCTTTCTTT	CASSTGTEAFF
.	14	TRBV29-1	TRBJ1-2	TRBD1	TGCAGCGTTGTTTTGACAGGGCGAGGCTATGGCTACACCTTC	CSVVLTGRGYGYTF
.	17	TRBV13	TRBJ2-5	.	TGTGCCAGCAGCTTAGAAACTAGATACAAACCCAAAGAGACCCAGTACTTC	CASSLETRYKPKETQYF
.	13	TRBV7-9	TRBJ2-7	TRBD1	TGTGCCAGCAGCTATTGGACAGGGGACGAGCAGTACTTC	CASSYWTGDEQYF
.	16	TRBV5-6	TRBJ1-1	.	TGTGCCAGCAGCAGCTTGGTTGAATTCCTGAACACTGAAGCTTTCTTT	CASSSLVEFLNTEAFF
.	12	TRBV24-1	TRBJ1-2	.	TGTGCCACCAGTGATTTGTTCGGTGGCTACACCTTC	CATSDLFGGYTF
.	14	TRBV4-2	TRBJ2-7	.	TGTGCCAGCAGCCGGGAACCGGCAACCTACGAGCAGTACTTC	CASSREPATYEQYF
.	16	TRBV9	TRBJ2-2	TRBD1	TGTGCCAGCAGCGCCAGACAGGGGATTGGCACCGGGGAGCTGTTTTTT	CASSARQGIGTGELFF
.	13	TRBV6-1	TRBJ1-1	TRBD1	TGTGCCAGCAGTGAAGCGCGAAGGGGGCGAGCTTTCTTT	CASSEARRGRAFF
.	16	TRBV15	TRBJ2-3	.	TGTGCCACCAGCAGAGATAGGGCAGGGAGCACAGATACGCAGTATTTT	CATSRDRAGSTDTQYF
once	16	TRBV18	TRBJ1-3	.	TGTGCCAGCTCACCCATCGTCGAAGGCTCTGGAAACACCATATATTTT	CASSPIVEGSGNTIYF
.	19	TRBV5-6	TRBJ2-1	TRBD2	TGTGCCAGCAGCTTGGTAACTTTTTTGGGCGGGGGGCAATACAATGAGCAGTTCTTC	CASSLVTFLGGGQYNEQFF